This TCR beta chain was captured in a study of shared clonotypes between healthy human individuals. The CDR3 totals 17 residues. Germline V gene sequence: CDR1 MNHNS, CDR2 SASEGT. The V and J ends lost 3 bases and 3 bases, in that order; junction bases with no gene match: 9. This clone came up a few times. Source study methods: As immunoSEQ supplied junction-only sequences (without quality scores), filtering differed. The assay was immunoSEQ multiplex PCR, and TCRdb's table has in-frame clones only and misses some. The V and J calls and clone size were taken over from that table, and D and trimming were inferred from the DNA. Counted here are about 1.1 million clones, around 82% occurring once; the ten biggest clones make up around 0.47%.

The sequencing sample was made of memory CD4+ T cells from PBMCs. Subset noted: CD45RA-negative fraction. The sequence came from a young man in good health. Some clones in this sample may be carry-over from other donors' samples. V gene TRBV6-1 combines with J gene TRBJ2-7, with 12 bases identical to TRBD2. The DNA for the CDR3 is TGTGCCAGCAGTGATTTCCTAGCGGGAGGGACACACTACGAGCAGTACTTC. Residues: CASSDFLAGGTHYEQYF.